The 18 T cell receptor beta chains given below trace back to one sample, sequenced in a study of cytomegalovirus exposure and HLA in healthy donors. A multiplex PCR was run with 60 Vbeta primers and 13 Jbeta primers. Here immunoSEQ multiplex PCR was the method, and the copy in TCRdb shows in-frame clones only, minus some. The sample lists approximately 99,000 clones; roughly 76% were seen once. Material for sequencing was PBMCs. Source of these receptors: a man in his forties in good health and CMV-seronegative.

CDR3 sequence reads: CAWSDLAPYEQYF. CDR3 coding DNA: TGTGCCTGGAGTGACCTAGCTCCCTACGAGCAGTACTTC. The V and J genes are TRBV30 and TRBJ2-7; possibly TRBD2 for D (5 bases). Trimming stripped 1 base from V and 2 bases from J, with 9 bases between. This CDR3 has 13 residues. The germline CDR1 and CDR2 sequences are GTSNPN and SVGIG (reference sequence). The full variable domain, rest sourced from reference TRBV30 and TRBJ2-7, is SQTIHQWPATLVQPVGSPLSLECTVEGTSNPNLYWYRQAAGRGLQLLFYSVGIGQISSEVPQNLSASRPQDRQFILSSKKLLLSDSGFYLCAWSDLAPYEQYFGPGTRLTVT.

This clone was found once. The chain combines TRBV2 with TRBJ1-6, with no clear D. This CDR3 spans 14 amino acids. The germline V gene encodes CDR1 SNHLY and CDR2 FYNNEI. Trimming removed 5 bases at V and 14 bases at J, with 19 bases between. The CDR3 reads CASSNRGAAVTLHF. CDR3 nucleotide sequence: TGTGCCAGCAGTAATCGGGGAGCGGCGGTAACCCTCCACTTT.

J is TRBJ1-1 and V is TRBV5-1, with 8 bases aligning to TRBD1. V lost 0 bases and J lost 4; bases outside the gene matches: 8. CDR1 and CDR2 from the germline V gene are SGHRS and YFSETQ. The CDR3 sequence is 16 residues long. This CDR3 reads CASSLAWTGQGTEAFF. The CDR3 coding sequence is TGCGCCAGCAGCTTGGCGTGGACAGGGCAGGGCACTGAAGCTTTCTTT.

The chain uses TRBV6-5 and TRBJ1-1, with TRBD1 as a possible D gene (6 bases). Germline V CDR1 and CDR2: MNHEY, SVGAGI. The CDR3 spans 16 residues. V gave up 2 bases and J gave up 8 bases, with 21 bases separating them. The CDR3 sequence: CASSYAFVDRTPEAFF. CDR3 coding DNA: TGTGCCAGCAGTTACGCTTTTGTTGACAGGACCCCAGAAGCTTTCTTT.

This chain uses TRBV19 with TRBJ1-2, with D hard to call. The ends were cut back, 6 bases at V and 7 bases at J, with 18 bases in the middle. In germline, CDR1 is LNHDA, CDR2 SQIVND (reference sequence). There are 14 residues in the CDR3. CDR3 in DNA: TGTGCCAGTAGCCGCTTTGTTGAAACAGCTGGCTACACCTTC. Protein sequence: CASSRFVETAGYTF.

The J gene is TRBJ2-1, the V gene TRBV7-2; TRBD2 is a possible D gene (7 bases). The CDR3 consists of 15 residues. Germline values: CDR1 SGHTA, CDR2 FQGNSA. V lost 2 bases, J lost 8 bases, and 16 bases lay in between. CDR3 nucleotides: TGTGCCAGCAGCTTAAGGGGGGGCGAAATCTATGAGCAGTTCTTC. Translated, it gives CASSLRGGEIYEQFF.

The J gene is TRBJ1-2, the V gene TRBV7-9; TRBD1 is a possible D gene (5 bases). The germline V gene encodes CDR1 SEHNR and CDR2 FQNEAQ (reference sequence). Deletions cut 2 bases from V and 1 base from J, with 14 bases between. The CDR3 has 16 amino acids. CDR3: CASSLSFAGYNYGYTF. DNA of the CDR3: TGTGCCAGCAGCTTATCATTCGCAGGGTATAACTATGGCTACACCTTC.

The chain couples TRBV6-1 to TRBJ2-7; 8 positions agree with TRBD1. The CDR3 is made up of 14 amino acids. Germline values: CDR1 MNHNS, CDR2 SASEGT. Trimming at V came to 6 bases and at J to 0 bases, leaving 4 bases not matched to a gene. This chain's CDR3 is CASRTGTGSYEQYF. CDR3 bases: TGTGCCAGCAGGACCGGGACAGGCTCCTACGAGCAGTACTTC.

This clone was found a few times. The V and J genes are TRBV19 and TRBJ1-1; TRBD1 agrees at 8 bases. With V trimmed by 1 base and J by 4 bases, 2 bases remained unmatched. There are 14 residues in the CDR3. CDR1 and CDR2 from the germline V gene are LNHDA and SQIVND (reference sequence). CDR3 sequence: CASSIVDRATEAFF. CDR3 DNA: TGTGCCAGTAGTATAGTGGACAGGGCCACTGAAGCTTTCTTT. Based on the CDR3 plus reference TRBV19 and TRBJ1-1, the full variable domain is DGGITQSPKYLFRKEGQNVTLSCEQNLNHDAMYWYRQDPGQGLRLIYYSQIVNDFQKGDIAEGYSVSREKKESFPLTVTSAQKNPTAFYLCASSIVDRATEAFFGQGTRLTVV.

The genes are TRBV7-9 and TRBJ1-1, with D hard to call. V lost 10 bases to trimming and J lost 4 bases, with 19 bases between them. There are 14 residues in the CDR3. Germline CDR1 is SEHNR and CDR2 is FQNEAQ (reference sequence). The CDR3 DNA follows: TGTGCCATCCTACCCCGGGGTCGGAGCACTGAAGCTTTCTTT. Its protein product is CAILPRGRSTEAFF.

The CDR3 sequence is CASSLWLAGNTDTQYF. The CDR3 DNA reads TGTGCCAGCAGCTTGTGGCTAGCGGGTAACACAGATACGCAGTATTTT. J is TRBJ2-3 and V is TRBV5-4; TRBD2 aligns across 8 bases. CDR1 and CDR2 (germline): SGHNT, YYREEE (reference sequence). This CDR3 spans 16 amino acids. V lost 1 base to trimming and J lost 2 bases; unmatched junction nucleotides: 6.

V gene TRBV4-2 combines with J gene TRBJ2-3; 11 bases map to TRBD2. V was pared by 2 bases and J by 5 bases, with 3 bases of the junction left unmatched. The CDR3 loop spans 15 amino acids. Germline CDR1 and CDR2: LGHNA and YNFKEQ. CDR3: CASSQTSGGLDTQYF. In nucleotides, the CDR3 is TGTGCCAGCAGCCAAACTAGCGGGGGACTAGATACGCAGTATTTT.

The gene calls are TRBV5-4 and TRBJ2-7; D is ambiguous. The V gene lost 1 base and the J gene lost 2 bases, with 10 bases spanning the gap. This CDR3 is built from 14 residues. In germline, CDR1 is SGHNT, CDR2 YYREEE (reference sequence). In DNA, the CDR3 is TGTGCCAGCAGCTTGTGGGCAGAAACCTACGAGCAGTACTTC. The encoded protein is CASSLWAETYEQYF. The full variable domain, in which reference TRBV5-4 and TRBJ2-7 provide the parts outside the CDR3, is ETGVTQSPTHLIKTRGQQVTLRCSSQSGHNTVSWYQQALGQGPQFIFQYYREEENGRGNFPPRFSGLQFPNYSSELNVNALELDDSALYLCASSLWAETYEQYFGPGTRLTVT.

This clone turned up a few times. This chain links TRBV14 with TRBJ2-5; possible D gene TRBD2, 5 bases. Per germline, CDR1 SGHDN and CDR2 FVKESK. This CDR3 is built from 19 residues. Trimming took 2 bases from V and 1 from J, leaving 23 bases between them. CDR3 in amino acids: CASSQSLVGVVGTQETQYF. The CDR3 DNA sequence: TGTGCCAGCAGCCAATCGTTAGTCGGGGTAGTCGGAACCCAAGAGACCCAGTACTTC.

Only a few counts were recorded for this clone. The genes are TRBV29-1 and TRBJ1-1; 7 bases are shared with TRBD1. Germline V lookup: CDR1 SQVTM, CDR2 ANQGSEA. Trimming removed 6 bases from V and 10 bases from J; junction bases left unmatched: 20. This CDR3 is built from 15 residues. CDR3 bases: TGCAGCGTATTGGTAACCTACCGGGACAGACATCGAGCTTTCTTT. Protein sequence: CSVLVTYRDRHRAFF.

In regard to this clone: In the same sample, other DNA sequences code for this CDR3. This chain uses TRBV6-6 with TRBJ2-4, with a tentative D call TRBD2 (6 bases). Trimming took 6 bases from V and 1 from J, leaving 10 bases between them. CDR1 and CDR2 (germline): MNHNY, SVGAGI (reference sequence). The CDR3 runs to 14 residues. Here the CDR3 reads CASSSGGAKNIQYF. The CDR3 DNA follows: TGTGCCAGCAGCTCCGGGGGTGCCAAAAACATTCAGTACTTC.

In this sample, this clone turned up once. J is TRBJ2-5 and V is TRBV5-1; D gene unclear. The CDR3 covers 13 residues. Germline lookup yields CDR1 SGHRS and CDR2 YFSETQ. V shed 1 base and J shed 5 bases, with 9 bases lying between them. The CDR3, as DNA: TGCGCCAGCAGCTTGCGTAGTCGGGAGACCCAGTACTTC. It encodes CASSLRSRETQYF.

The rearrangement joins TRBV6-1 to TRBJ2-2; possibly TRBD2 for D (5 bases). With 2 bases removed from V and 5 bases from J, the gap between germline ends came to 6 bases. The CDR3 has 13 amino acids. Looked up from germline, CDR1 is MNHNS and CDR2 is SASEGT. DNA of the CDR3: TGTGCCAGCAGTGAAAGGGAGACCGGGGAGCTGTTTTTT. It encodes CASSERETGELFF.